The T cell receptor (beta chain) under discussion was sequenced for a study of T-cell reconstitution after alpha-beta-depleted transplantation in children. Of note for this clonotype: Its matching antigen is unknown.

The germline V and J ends were trimmed by 5 bases and 6 bases, with 14 bases remaining between them. The CDR3 sequence is 14 residues long. Germline V gene lookup returns CDR1 MGHRA and CDR2 YSYEKL. Study-wide points: After transplant, high TCRbeta diversity at day 60 in some patients arose from surviving recipient T cells and thymic progenitors. From newly produced T cells came most of the T-cell counts and diversity one year after transplant. After transplant, at about two months, alpha-beta T cells were reportedly derived from several hundred expanded graft clones.

Library preparation (for TCRbeta) was performed with unique molecular identifiers. TCRdb re-derived calls from the PCR reads in MiXCR, one entry per CDR3 protein. The repertoire includes just under 350,000 distinct CDR3 sequences, 16% of them detected once, and about 41% sits in the top ten. The chain is built from TRBV4-1 and TRBJ1-5; D not certain. This sequence was found in a male patient between 2 and 10 years old who had a stem cell transplant for acute lymphoblastic leukemia, so the T cells may come from the graft donor. The specimen comprised PBMCs, mostly from graft donor cells, sampled 360 days after TCRalphabeta/CD19-depleted stem cell transplant. Here the CDR3 reads CASSSREVAQPQHF. In DNA form, the CDR3 reads TGCGCCAGCAGCTCCCGGGAGGTAGCTCAGCCCCAGCATTTT.